The 24 T cell receptor beta chains listed next were all sequenced from one sample in a study of blood T cell repertoires in COVID-19. Some clones are missing from TCRdb's copy, which holds only in-frame ones; the method was immunoSEQ multiplex PCR. The repertoire holds roughly 300,000 clones, 70% to 90% seen once, with 4.5% to 7% in the top ten. Sample: PBMCs or T cells enriched from blood (not recorded which). These receptors originate from a woman in her thirties who had recovered from COVID-19.

The gene calls are TRBV3-1 (or the pseudogene TRBV3-2) and TRBJ1-2; D gene ambiguous. The V end lost 0 bases, the J end lost 6 bases, and 20 bases lay between the germline ends. Germline V lookup: CDR1 LGHDT, CDR2 YNNKEL (reference sequence). CDR3 length: 17 amino acids. The chain's CDR3 is CASSQDPSTRFGDGYTF. CDR3 nucleotide sequence: TGTGCCAGCAGCCAAGATCCCAGTACCCGTTTCGGGGATGGCTACACCTTC.

This clone was seen only once. The CDR3 DNA sequence: TGTGCCAGCAGTGAAACGAGTAATTCACCCCTCCACTTT. Residues: CASSETSNSPLHF. The J gene is TRBJ1-6, the V gene TRBV2; D gene ambiguous. Germline V gene data show CDR1 as SNHLY and CDR2 as FYNNEI. The CDR3 is 13 residues long. Trimming pared 2 bases from V and 6 bases from J, leaving 5 bases between.

The chain joins TRBV19 to TRBJ1-2; 10 bases map to TRBD1. This CDR3 region has 15 residues. Germline trimming cut 7 bases from V and 4 bases from J; bases unmatched to any gene: 9. The germline V gene encodes CDR1 LNHDA and CDR2 SQIVND (reference sequence). In DNA, the CDR3 is TGTGCCAGTACTCCTGGGACAGGGGATATCTATGGCTACACCTTC. The encoded protein is CASTPGTGDIYGYTF.

The J gene is TRBJ1-2, the V gene TRBV6-5; 8 nucleotides align to TRBD1. The CDR3 has 13 amino acids. Per germline, CDR1 MNHEY and CDR2 SVGAGI. The V and J ends lost 5 bases and 3 bases, in that order; junction bases with no gene match: 2. The CDR3 sequence is CASSKTGDYGYTF. For the CDR3, the DNA is TGTGCCAGCAGTAAGACAGGGGACTATGGCTACACCTTC.

The genes are TRBV9 and TRBJ1-2; TRBD1 might be the D (6 bases). Germline loops: CDR1 SGDLS, CDR2 YYNGEE. Trimming shortened V by 5 bases and J by 0 bases, and 17 bases separated the two germline ends. The CDR3 length is 16 residues. CDR3 DNA: TGTGCCAGCAGTCGTCCTGGACAGCTTACTAACTATGGCTACACCTTC. Encoded protein: CASSRPGQLTNYGYTF.

Concerning this clone itself: The junction does not match germline at one end; this may be a read error. The gene calls are TRBV2 and TRBJ1-2; D call uncertain. The CDR3 is made up of 14 amino acids. Germline V gene lookup returns CDR1 SNHLY and CDR2 FYNNEI. The CDR3 is CASREAGASGGYTF. As DNA, the CDR3 is TGTGCCAGCAGGGAAGCGGGAGCCTCGGGAGGCTACACCTTC.

V and J are TRBV3-1 (or the pseudogene TRBV3-2) and TRBJ2-5, with 8 positions matching TRBD1. Germline CDR1 reads LGHDT; CDR2 reads YNNKEL (reference sequence). Trimming at V came to 1 base and at J to 5 bases, leaving 6 bases not matched to a gene. CDR3 size: 15 residues. The CDR3: CASSQVTRQGETQYF. CDR3 DNA sequence: TGTGCCAGCAGCCAAGTCACCAGACAGGGGGAGACCCAGTACTTC.

The chain is built from TRBV5-1 and TRBJ1-4, with TRBD1 identical over 10 bases. The CDR3 has 18 residues. V shed 3 bases, J shed 5 bases, and the junction held 13 bases outside the gene matches. Germline V CDR1 and CDR2: SGHRS, YFSETQ. CDR3 sequence: CASSSQPGQGLSNEKLFF. Written as DNA, the CDR3 is TGCGCCAGCAGCTCGCAACCGGGACAGGGGCTTTCGAATGAAAAACTGTTTTTT.

This chain joins TRBV5-1 and TRBJ1-1; D is possibly TRBD1 (5 bases). The CDR3 spans 15 residues. CDR1 is SGHRS, CDR2 YFSETQ, per germline. Trimming shortened V by 0 bases and J by 4 bases, and 13 bases separated the two germline ends. The CDR3 region has the DNA TGCGCCAGCAGCTTGGGGGCAGGGTATGGCACTGAAGCTTTCTTT. Protein: CASSLGAGYGTEAFF.

The chain employs TRBV13 and TRBJ2-3; TRBD1 aligns across 8 bases. In germline, CDR1 is PRHDT, CDR2 FYEKMQ (reference sequence). V dropped 5 bases and J dropped 2; count of bases not matched to a gene: 15. The CDR3 is 18 residues long. CDR3 loop: CASSVPMGRQGFTDTQYF. In DNA, the CDR3 is TGTGCCAGCAGCGTTCCTATGGGTAGACAGGGGTTCACAGATACGCAGTATTTT.

In regard to this clone: Additional DNA sequences in this sample encode the identical CDR3. The CDR3 is CASSYSGRGNTEAFF. The CDR3 region has the DNA TGTGCCAGCAGTTACTCGGGCAGGGGGAACACTGAAGCTTTCTTT. The chain carries TRBV6-5 and TRBJ1-1, with D possibly matching TRBD1 (6 bases). Germline V lookup: CDR1 MNHEY, CDR2 SVGAGI. The CDR3 length is 15 residues. V dropped 0 bases and J dropped 1 base, with 9 bases sitting between them.

The chain employs TRBV19 and TRBJ2-5; 10 nucleotides align to TRBD2. Germline CDR1 and CDR2: LNHDA and SQIVND (reference sequence). CDR3 length: 13 residues. Losses at the gene ends were 5 bases for V and 7 bases for J; bases not matched to a gene: 4. CDR3 bases: TGTGCCAGTAGTGCTAGCGGGGGTGGGACCCAGTACTTC. Amino acids: CASSASGGGTQYF.

In regard to this clone: The germline gene is not matched at one end of the junction; a read error may be the cause. DNA for the CDR3: TGTGCCATCAGTGAGGCGGGCCCCCAATCCTTC. Translation: CAISEAGPQSF. The genes are TRBV10-3 and TRBJ1-2; D gene ambiguous. The CDR3 contains 11 residues. Germline CDR1 is ENHRY and CDR2 is SYGVKD.

The chain combines TRBV9 with TRBJ1-4; D remains unclear. Germline assignment: CDR1 SGDLS and CDR2 YYNGEE. The CDR3 has 14 residues. V was pared by 2 bases and J by 0 bases, with 5 bases between. The CDR3 DNA sequence: TGTGCCAGCAGCGTGGGAGCAACTAATGAAAAACTGTTTTTT. Translated, it gives CASSVGATNEKLFF.

A remark on this clone: Other DNA sequences within the sample encode an identical CDR3. The rearrangement uses TRBV19 and TRBJ1-1; D is ambiguous. CDR1 LNHDA and CDR2 SQIVND come from the germline V gene (reference sequence). Trimming shortened V by 2 bases and J by 1 base, and 5 bases separated the two germline ends. CDR3 length: 13 residues. The CDR3 loop reads CASSISSNTEAFF. For the CDR3, the DNA is TGTGCCAGTAGTATATCATCGAACACTGAAGCTTTCTTT.

The rearrangement joins TRBV19 to TRBJ1-5; 8 nucleotides align to TRBD1. The junction had 2 bases not matched to a gene; V was cut back by 2 bases and J by 5 bases. Germline lookup yields CDR1 LNHDA and CDR2 SQIVND (reference sequence). This CDR3 is 14 amino acids long. The DNA of the CDR3 is TGTGCCAGTAGTATAACAGGGGGTCATCAGCCCCAGCATTTT. It is translated as CASSITGGHQPQHF.

The CDR3 sequence: CASSTGRLNTEAFF. CDR3 bases: TGTGCCAGCAGCACCGGCAGACTTAACACTGAAGCTTTCTTT. The chain is built from TRBV7-9 and TRBJ1-1; the D is unclear. The CDR3 length is 14 residues. Looked up from germline, CDR1 is SEHNR and CDR2 is FQNEAQ (reference sequence). Trimming removed 5 bases from V and 2 bases from J, with 12 bases in between.

This sequence joins TRBV2 and TRBJ1-6; the D gene is possibly TRBD1 (6 bases). CDR1 and CDR2 (germline): SNHLY, FYNNEI. The CDR3 contains 15 residues. V lost 8 bases, J lost 10 bases, and 21 bases lay in between. CDR3 region: CASSLGGGAVSPLHF. The CDR3 coding sequence is TGTGCCAGCTCACTAGGGGGGGGCGCAGTGTCACCCCTCCACTTT.

V and J are TRBV3-1 (or the pseudogene TRBV3-2) and TRBJ2-1; D might be TRBD2 (5 bases). This CDR3 comprises 12 residues. CDR1 LGHDT and CDR2 YNNKEL come from the germline V gene (reference sequence). Trimming took 4 bases from V and 12 from J, leaving 13 bases between them. Here the CDR3 reads CASSPDRTAQFF. The CDR3 bases are TGTGCCAGCAGCCCTGATCGGACTGCGCAGTTCTTC.

This chain links TRBV30 with TRBJ1-1, with 7 nucleotides matching TRBD1. The CDR3 length is 13 residues. Germline V gene lookup returns CDR1 GTSNPN and CDR2 SVGIG (reference sequence). V lost 5 bases, J lost 4 bases, and 7 bases stayed unmatched. The CDR3 DNA reads TGTGCCTGGTTACAGGGGACGGCCACTGAAGCTTTCTTT. Encoded protein: CAWLQGTATEAFF.

The J gene is TRBJ1-5, the V gene TRBV10-3; D might be TRBD1 (6 bases). CDR1 is ENHRY, CDR2 SYGVKD, per germline. This CDR3 is built from 13 residues. V was shortened by 8 bases and J by 1 base, with 9 bases between the two germline ends. Written as DNA, the CDR3 is TGTGCCATCGGTGGGGGCAGCAATCAGCCCCAGCATTTT. Translated: CAIGGGSNQPQHF.

The genes are TRBV18 and TRBJ2-3; the match to TRBD2 covers 13 bases. CDR1 and CDR2 (germline): KGHSH, LQKENI. The J segment lost 1 base and the V segment lost 2 bases, leaving 3 bases of the junction unmatched. CDR3 size: 17 residues. The CDR3 DNA follows: TGTGCCAGCTCACCAAGACTAGCGGGGGGTCGCACAGATACGCAGTATTTT. Translation gives CASSPRLAGGRTDTQYF.

This chain joins TRBV19 and TRBJ1-2; D is possibly TRBD1 (5 bases). CDR1 is LNHDA and CDR2 is SQIVND in the germline V gene (reference sequence). Deletions cut 3 bases from V and 3 bases from J, with 17 bases between. CDR3 length: 16 residues. CDR3 DNA: TGTGCCAGTAGTATCAAACGCGGGGGGGTTGACTATGGCTACACCTTC. It specifies CASSIKRGGVDYGYTF.

The chain links TRBV7-9 to TRBJ1-5, with 7 bases matching TRBD1. CDR3 length: 15 amino acids. CDR1 SEHNR and CDR2 FQNEAQ come from the germline V gene (reference sequence). Germline trimming cut 1 base from V and 7 bases from J; bases unmatched to any gene: 7. This chain's CDR3 is CASSLGGQGGQPQHF. DNA for the CDR3: TGTGCCAGCAGCTTAGGGGGGCAGGGGGGACAGCCCCAGCATTTT.